One sample yielded the 21 T cell receptor beta chains listed below, sequenced in a study of shared clonotypes between healthy human individuals. The data were produced by immunoSEQ multiplex PCR, yet TCRdb's version contains in-frame clones alone and is incomplete. The table lists approximately 2,000,000 clones, just over 90% of them singletons. Positive CCR7 selection of CD45RO-negative cells yielded the naive CD8 cells, and terminally differentiated effector memory CD45RA+ cells were excluded. The sequenced material came from naive CD8+ T cells from PBMCs. The receptors were sampled from a man aged 18 to 30 in good health. Some clones in this sample may be carry-over from other donors' samples.

The gene calls are TRBV5-6 and TRBJ1-1, with no clear D. The V and J ends lost 6 bases and 0 bases respectively, with 15 bases between them. The CDR3 length is 15 residues. Germline V gene sequence: CDR1 SGHDT, CDR2 YYEEEE. This CDR3 reads CASKYRASVNTEAFF. Here the CDR3 DNA reads TGTGCCAGCAAATATAGGGCGTCCGTGAACACTGAAGCTTTCTTT.

Concerning this clone itself: Other DNA sequences of this sample code for an identical CDR3. The chain recombines TRBV6-5 with TRBJ2-2; D uncertain. The CDR3 contains 12 residues. V dropped 6 bases and J dropped 4 bases, with 6 bases sitting between them. The V gene's germline CDR1 is MNHEY and CDR2 SVGAGI. CDR3 loop: CASSLSTGELFF. For the CDR3, the DNA is TGTGCCAGCAGCCTTTCCACCGGGGAGCTGTTTTTT.

The V and J genes are TRBV6-5 and TRBJ1-5; the D is unclear. V was pared by 2 bases and J by 4 bases, with 9 bases between. There are 14 residues in the CDR3. The V gene's germline CDR1 is MNHEY and CDR2 SVGAGI. DNA of the CDR3: TGTGCCAGCAGTTACACGGCGGGGAATCAGCCCCAGCATTTT. Translating it yields CASSYTAGNQPQHF.

The chain employs TRBV27 and TRBJ1-1, with unresolved D. CDR1 is MNHEY, CDR2 SMNVEV, per germline (reference sequence). Trimming removed 3 bases from V and 7 bases from J, with 6 bases in between. CDR3 length: 11 residues. The CDR3 nucleotides read TGTGCCAGCAGTTTTCGCGATGAAGCTTTCTTT. Protein: CASSFRDEAFF.

The chain recombines TRBV9 with TRBJ2-3; D is unresolved. Germline CDR1 and CDR2: SGDLS and YYNGEE. The length of the CDR3 is 15 residues. V was pared by 3 bases and J by 2 bases, with 13 bases between. Here the CDR3 reads CASSATPKPTDTQYF. In DNA, the CDR3 is TGTGCCAGCAGCGCCACACCTAAGCCCACAGATACGCAGTATTTT.

V and J are TRBV9 and TRBJ1-1; D might be TRBD1 (5 bases). This CDR3 has 14 amino acids. CDR1 SGDLS and CDR2 YYNGEE come from the germline V gene. Trimming removed 4 bases from V and 6 bases from J, with 16 bases in between. Here the CDR3 reads CASSPGRGLAEAFF. The CDR3 DNA follows: TGTGCCAGCAGCCCCGGGCGGGGGTTGGCTGAAGCTTTCTTT.

The chain has TRBV4-1 and TRBJ1-5, with D possibly matching TRBD1 (5 bases). In germline, CDR1 is MGHRA, CDR2 YSYEKL. Deletions cut 4 bases from V and 5 bases from J, with 27 bases between. The CDR3 spans 19 residues. The CDR3 sequence: CASSLRVGRVAGSDQPQHF. The CDR3 DNA is TGCGCCAGCAGCCTGCGCGTAGGCAGGGTGGCAGGAAGCGATCAGCCCCAGCATTTT.

The J gene is TRBJ1-5, the V gene TRBV27; D perhaps matches TRBD1 (6 bases). The CDR3 is made up of 14 amino acids. The ends were cut back, 2 bases at V and 7 bases at J, with 12 bases in the middle. Germline values: CDR1 MNHEY, CDR2 SMNVEV (reference sequence). CDR3 nucleotide sequence: TGTGCCAGCAGTTTACTTCAGGGGAAGCAGCCCCAGCATTTT. Amino acids: CASSLLQGKQPQHF.

This chain links TRBV6-1 with TRBJ2-1, with D hard to call. Per the germline V gene, CDR1 is MNHNS and CDR2 is SASEGT. V was trimmed by 4 bases and J by 1 base, leaving 11 bases between them. The CDR3 contains 15 residues. The DNA for the CDR3 is TGTGCCAGCAGTGTGAACACCGGGTCCTACAATGAGCAGTTCTTC. Protein sequence: CASSVNTGSYNEQFF.

This chain joins TRBV27 and TRBJ1-1; D unclear. Trimming took 2 bases from V and 5 from J, leaving 12 bases between them. This CDR3 comprises 14 residues. Germline V lookup: CDR1 MNHEY, CDR2 SMNVEV (reference sequence). The CDR3 nucleotides read TGTGCCAGCAGTTTAGTGGGTGGTCGGACTGAAGCTTTCTTT. Translating it yields CASSLVGGRTEAFF.

The chain carries TRBV5-1 and TRBJ2-1; TRBD2 matches 8 bases. Germline V gives CDR1 SGHRS, CDR2 YFSETQ. Germline trimming cut 7 bases from V and 5 bases from J; bases unmatched to any gene: 5. The CDR3 runs 13 residues. The CDR3 sequence: CASGLAGNNEQFF. CDR3 DNA: TGCGCCAGCGGATTAGCGGGAAACAATGAGCAGTTCTTC.

CDR3 residues: CASSSMTGELGSTGELFF. CDR3 nucleotide sequence: TGTGCCAGCAGCTCGATGACCGGTGAGCTGGGGAGCACCGGGGAGCTGTTTTTT. The J gene is TRBJ2-2, the V gene TRBV7-9, with D possibly matching TRBD2 (5 bases). The CDR3 length is 18 residues. From germline, CDR1 is SEHNR and CDR2 FQNEAQ (reference sequence). V lost 4 bases, J lost 4 bases, and 22 bases lay in between.

V and J are TRBV10-1 and TRBJ1-4, with D perhaps matching TRBD1 (5 bases). Germline CDR1 is WNHNN and CDR2 is SYGVQD (reference sequence). The CDR3 extends over 16 amino acids. Trimming shortened V by 6 bases and J by 1 base, and 15 bases separated the two germline ends. The CDR3 DNA reads TGCGCCAGCAGAGAGGCGGACACTCGAACTAATGAAAAACTGTTTTTT. Protein product: CASREADTRTNEKLFF.

V gene TRBV6-1 combines with J gene TRBJ2-7; D not resolved. Germline V gene data show CDR1 as MNHNS and CDR2 as SASEGT. The V end lost 1 base, the J end lost 3 bases, and 10 bases lay between the germline ends. The CDR3 sequence is 14 residues long. The CDR3 nucleotides are TGTGCCAGCAGTGAAGTTGTAGGTGGCTACGAGCAGTACTTC. Translating it yields CASSEVVGGYEQYF.

The V and J genes are TRBV30 and TRBJ2-7; D remains ambiguous. This CDR3 contains 12 residues. The V end lost 3 bases, the J end lost 0 bases, and 6 bases lay between the germline ends. Germline loops: CDR1 GTSNPN, CDR2 SVGIG (reference sequence). The CDR3, as DNA: TGTGCCTGGAGGAGTACCTCCTACGAGCAGTACTTC. Protein: CAWRSTSYEQYF.

The chain uses TRBV6-1 and TRBJ2-7; unclear D gene. The germline gives CDR1 MNHNS, CDR2 SASEGT. The CDR3 contains 15 residues. V lost 5 bases and J 0 bases, leaving 14 bases between the germline ends. The CDR3 loop reads CASSSFDKSSYEQYF. The CDR3 DNA sequence: TGTGCCAGCAGTAGTTTCGACAAGAGCTCCTACGAGCAGTACTTC.

A single count supports this clone. The chain uses TRBV7-9 and TRBJ2-1; D tentatively reads TRBD1 or TRBD2 (5 bases each). The CDR3 length is 14 residues. Trimming removed 5 bases from V and 8 bases from J, with 16 bases in between. Looked up from germline, CDR1 is SEHNR and CDR2 is FQNEAQ (reference sequence). CDR3: CASSPSGLGDEQFF. The CDR3 bases are TGTGCCAGCAGCCCGTCTGGCCTGGGGGATGAGCAGTTCTTC.

This chain links TRBV14 with TRBJ2-7, with D uncertain. There are 14 residues in the CDR3. Germline CDR1 is SGHDN and CDR2 is FVKESK. The V end lost 5 bases, the J end lost 2 bases, and 13 bases lay between the germline ends. CDR3: CASSERVVTYEQYF. CDR3 DNA sequence: TGTGCCAGCAGCGAAAGGGTGGTAACCTACGAGCAGTACTTC.

The V call is TRBV5-4, the J call TRBJ2-1; tentatively, D is TRBD1 (6 bases). This CDR3 has 12 residues. The germline gives CDR1 SGHNT, CDR2 YYREEE (reference sequence). Trimming took off 9 bases at V and 3 bases at J, with 10 bases between the two ends. This CDR3 is CATTGNYNEQFF. The CDR3 DNA reads TGTGCCACAACAGGGAACTACAATGAGCAGTTCTTC.

The chain is built from TRBV5-5 and TRBJ2-7, with D hard to call. The CDR3 is 15 amino acids. V lost 0 bases and J 5 bases, leaving 15 bases between the germline ends. Germline V gene data show CDR1 as SGHKS and CDR2 as YYEKEE (reference sequence). CDR3 coding DNA: TGTGCCAGCAGCTTGGTCGGGCGAAGTCGCCACGAGCAGTACTTC. It codes for CASSLVGRSRHEQYF.

The chain employs TRBV15 and TRBJ2-7, with D possibly being TRBD1 or TRBD2 (5 bases each). The CDR3 has 15 residues. CDR1 LNHNV and CDR2 YYDKDF come from the germline V gene (reference sequence). Trimming shortened V by 3 bases and J by 4 bases, and 16 bases separated the two germline ends. The CDR3 spells CATSSRGESLYEQYF. The CDR3, as DNA: TGTGCCACCAGCAGTCGAGGGGAGAGCCTTTACGAGCAGTACTTC.